The source of this T cell receptor (beta chain) is a study of neoadjuvant anti-PD-1 for oral cavity cancer. Study-wide context: Nivolumab at 3 mg/kg was mostly given biweekly, three to four doses, pre-surgery. Around day 43, patients without progression received a fourth nivolumab dose before surgery.

Generated by immunoSEQ multiplex PCR, the TCRdb table keeps only in-frame clones and is missing some. This table has more than 30,000 clones, around 40% appearing once. V shed 2 bases, J shed 5 bases, and the junction held 4 bases outside the gene matches. This CDR3 has 14 residues. Germline V CDR1 and CDR2: SGHNT, YYREEE (reference sequence). As for time point: after neoadjuvant nivolumab, at surgical resection. The clonotype was recovered from a person between 35 and 79 years old with oral cavity squamous cell carcinoma. The chain employs TRBV5-4 and TRBJ1-1, with TRBD1 identical over 9 bases. The sequencing here drew on tumor tissue, taken after nivolumab (anti-PD-1) treatment. The CDR3: CASSLGTGWTEAFF. The CDR3 DNA reads TGTGCCAGCAGCTTAGGGACAGGGTGGACTGAAGCTTTCTTT.